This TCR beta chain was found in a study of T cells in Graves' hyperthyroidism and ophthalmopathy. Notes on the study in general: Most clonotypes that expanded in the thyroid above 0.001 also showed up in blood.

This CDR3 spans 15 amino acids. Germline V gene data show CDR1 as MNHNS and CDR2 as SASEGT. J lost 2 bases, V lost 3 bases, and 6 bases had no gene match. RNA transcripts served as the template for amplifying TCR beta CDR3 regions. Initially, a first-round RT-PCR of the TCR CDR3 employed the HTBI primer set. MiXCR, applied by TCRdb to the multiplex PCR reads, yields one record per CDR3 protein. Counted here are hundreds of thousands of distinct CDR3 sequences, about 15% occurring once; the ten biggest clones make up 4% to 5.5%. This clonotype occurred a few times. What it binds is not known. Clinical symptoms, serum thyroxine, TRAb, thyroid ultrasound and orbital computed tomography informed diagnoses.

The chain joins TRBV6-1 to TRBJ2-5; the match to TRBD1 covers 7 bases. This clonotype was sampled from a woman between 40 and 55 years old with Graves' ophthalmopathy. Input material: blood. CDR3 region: CASSDLGTAQETQYF. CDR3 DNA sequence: TGTGCCAGCAGTGACCTAGGGACAGCTCAAGAGACCCAGTACTTC.